The 27 T cell receptor beta chains given below trace back to one sample, sequenced in a study of early T cells in non-severe SARS-CoV-2 infection. TCRdb independently ran MiXCR on the 5' RACE reads; one entry per CDR3 protein. The sample shows 69,000 or so distinct CDR3 sequences, roughly 4.9% of them seen only once. The sequencing used whole blood, collected at baseline. The receptors originated from an adult who was a healthcare worker with PCR-confirmed SARS-CoV-2 infection or an uninfected control (not recorded which). The donor label of this sample is uncertain.

There are many counts of this clonotype. The chain couples TRBV28 to TRBJ2-2; weak D call: TRBD2 (5 bases). Trimming shortened V by 5 bases and J by 5 bases, and 18 bases separated the two germline ends. The germline gives CDR1 MDHEN, CDR2 SYDVKM. This CDR3 has 16 residues. The CDR3 DNA is TGTGCCAGCAGTCCCCCGAATGGGCAGCGGACCGGGGAGCTGTTTTTT. Its protein is CASSPPNGQRTGELFF.

This clonotype occurred many times. The V and J genes are TRBV5-6 and TRBJ2-1; 7 nucleotides align to TRBD2. V trimming: 6 bases; J trimming: 1 base; junction bases outside the gene matches: 10. CDR1 SGHDT and CDR2 YYEEEE come from the germline V gene. The CDR3 is 16 residues long. The CDR3 bases are TGTGCCAGCACCCCCGGGGGGTCCTCTTCCTACAATGAGCAGTTCTTC. Translating it yields CASTPGGSSSYNEQFF.

This clonotype was observed a few times. V is TRBV12-3 or TRBV12-4 and J is TRBJ1-6, with TRBD1 as a possible D gene (5 bases). CDR3 size: 13 residues. Trimming left V 5 bases short and J 13 bases short, with 15 bases between. The CDR3: CASSPGTLRPLHF. The CDR3 coding sequence is TGTGCCAGCAGTCCCGGGACCCTACGCCCCCTCCACTTT.

The J gene is TRBJ1-5, the V gene TRBV5-6; D uncertain. The germline V gene encodes CDR1 SGHDT and CDR2 YYEEEE. The CDR3 has 17 amino acids. V lost 0 bases and J lost 6, with 19 bases in between. CDR3 protein: CASSLAPLGISSQPQHF. The CDR3 coding sequence is TGTGCCAGCAGCTTGGCCCCTCTGGGGATTTCTAGTCAGCCCCAGCATTTT. Based on the CDR3 plus reference TRBV5-6 and TRBJ1-5, the full variable domain is DAGVTQSPTHLIKTRGQQVTLRCSPKSGHDTVSWYQQALGQGPQFIFQYYEEEERQRGNFPDRFSGHQFPNYSSELNVNALLLGDSALYLCASSLAPLGISSQPQHFGDGTRLSIL.

This clonotype was detected ten times or more. The V and J genes are TRBV10-1 and TRBJ1-6; D unclear. Looked up from germline, CDR1 is WNHNN and CDR2 is SYGVQD (reference sequence). The ends were cut back, 3 bases at V and 12 bases at J, with 12 bases in the middle. The CDR3 contains 13 residues. CDR3 sequence (DNA): TGCGCCAGCAGTGACGGGCTAAGCGGACCCCTCCACTTT. Residues: CASSDGLSGPLHF.

V usage is TRBV7-2 and J usage is TRBJ2-5; D may match TRBD1 or TRBD2 (5 bases each). The CDR3 runs to 14 residues. V lost 4 bases and J 4 bases, leaving 13 bases between the germline ends. Germline CDR1 and CDR2: SGHTA and FQGNSA. The CDR3 spells CASSSGTTTETQYF. In DNA form, the CDR3 reads TGTGCCAGCAGCTCCGGGACCACAACAGAGACCCAGTACTTC. Combining the CDR3 with reference TRBV7-2 and TRBJ2-5 gives the whole variable domain GAGVSQSPSNKVTEKGKDVELRCDPISGHTALYWYRQSLGQGLEFLIYFQGNSAPDKSGLPSDRFSAERTGGSVSTLTIQRTQQEDSAVYLCASSSGTTTETQYFGPGTRLLVL.

About this clonotype: One base away lies a much larger clone, so this may be a sequencing read error. The chain carries TRBV29-1 and TRBJ2-5; D ambiguous. This CDR3 region has 12 residues. Per germline, CDR1 SQVTM and CDR2 ANQGSEA. CDR3 coding DNA: TGCAGCGTGAGACAAACACAAGAGACCCAGGACTTC. The encoded protein is CSVRQTQETQDF. Supplemented by reference TRBV29-1 and TRBJ2-5, the full variable domain reads SAVISQKPSRDICQRGTSLTIQCQVDSQVTMMFWYRQQPGQSLTLIATANQGSEATYESGFVIDKFPISRPNLTFSTLTVSNMSPEDSSIYLCSVRQTQETQDFGPGTRLLVL.

The rearrangement uses TRBV4-1 and TRBJ2-7, with a weak D call TRBD2 (6 bases). The V end lost 3 bases, the J end lost 3 bases, and 15 bases lay between the germline ends. This CDR3 region has 15 residues. Germline CDR1 and CDR2: MGHRA and YSYEKL. Here the CDR3 reads CASSHDASDDYEQYF. CDR3 in DNA: TGCGCCAGCAGCCATGACGCTAGCGACGACTACGAGCAGTACTTC.

This clonotype was detected only a few times. The junction departs from the called germline gene at one end, perhaps through a read error. This chain uses TRBV7-7 with TRBJ1-3; unclear D gene. Germline-derived CDR1 and CDR2 are SSHAT and FNYEAQ (reference sequence). CDR3 length equals 15 residues. CDR3 sequence reads: CASSLNSDSGNTIYF. The CDR3 nucleotides are TGTGCTAGCAGCTTAAATTCCGACTCTGGAAACACCATATATTTT.

The sample holds many counts of this clonotype. This sequence joins TRBV7-6 and TRBJ1-2; no firm D call. Trimming took off 2 bases at V and 2 bases at J, with 9 bases between the two ends. The CDR3 contains 14 residues. From germline, CDR1 is SGHVS and CDR2 FNYEAQ. The CDR3 loop is CASSLRGVNYGYTF. In DNA, the CDR3 is TGTGCCAGCAGCTTAAGAGGTGTAAACTATGGCTACACCTTC.

This chain connects TRBV7-6 to TRBJ2-3, with TRBD2 matching over 14 bases. Germline V CDR1 and CDR2: SGHVS, FNYEAQ. V lost 5 bases, J lost 3 bases, and 7 bases stayed unmatched. This CDR3 spans 17 amino acids. Written as DNA, the CDR3 is TGTGCCAGCAGCGGGACTAGCGGGGGCCTATCAACAGATACGCAGTATTTT. This codes for CASSGTSGGLSTDTQYF.

The V gene is TRBV10-2, the J gene TRBJ2-2; 7 nucleotides line up with TRBD1. The CDR3 length is 17 residues. The germline V gene encodes CDR1 WSHSY and CDR2 SAAADI. The junction had 17 bases not matched to a gene; V was cut back by 5 bases and J by 8 bases. The CDR3 is CASSKDRGQYYIGELFF. CDR3 in DNA: TGCGCCAGCAGTAAAGATCGGGGACAGTACTATATAGGGGAGCTGTTTTTT.

This clonotype showed up just a few times. The chain links TRBV20-1 to TRBJ2-2, with TRBD2 matching 7 bases. The V gene's germline CDR1 is DFQATT and CDR2 SNEGSKA (reference sequence). The CDR3 covers 15 residues. V lost 4 bases to trimming and J lost 1 base; unmatched junction nucleotides: 6. The DNA for the CDR3 is TGCAGTGCTACCCAGGGAGGGCGGAACACCGGGGAGCTGTTTTTT. Translation gives CSATQGGRNTGELFF.

This clonotype has just a few counts. The rearrangement joins TRBV28 to TRBJ2-1; D possibly corresponds to TRBD2 (7 bases). V was cut by 7 bases and J by 9 bases, with 13 bases left in between. The CDR3 runs to 12 residues. In germline, CDR1 is MDHEN, CDR2 SYDVKM. The CDR3 DNA is TGTGCCAGCAACTCCCGGGGGGCTGAGCAGTTCTTC. As protein: CASNSRGAEQFF.

This chain connects TRBV11-2 to TRBJ2-3; 8 bases agree with TRBD1. The length of the CDR3 is 17 residues. Looked up from germline, CDR1 is SGHAT and CDR2 is FQNNGV. V was clipped by 0 bases and J by 7 bases; unmatched bases: 12. CDR3 sequence: CASSLEPPGGTSYTQYF. The CDR3 DNA sequence: TGTGCCAGCAGCTTAGAACCCCCAGGGGGCACCTCTTATACGCAGTATTTT.

This clonotype was counted many times. The chain is built from TRBV9 and TRBJ1-1; D perhaps matches TRBD1 (6 bases). The CDR3 length is 14 residues. Per germline, CDR1 SGDLS and CDR2 YYNGEE. V shed 4 bases and J shed 1 base, with 11 bases lying between them. Here the CDR3 DNA reads TGTGCCAGCAGCCCCCAGGGACAGAACACTGAAGCTTTCTTT. Its protein is CASSPQGQNTEAFF.

This clonotype was observed many times. The rearrangement links TRBV7-2 to TRBJ1-1; D ambiguous. There are 13 residues in the CDR3. V lost 2 bases and J 0 bases, leaving 4 bases between the germline ends. Per germline, CDR1 SGHTA and CDR2 FQGNSA. The CDR3 loop reads CASSLRMNTEAFF. CDR3 sequence (DNA): TGTGCCAGCAGCTTACGAATGAACACTGAAGCTTTCTTT.

In this sample, this clonotype turned up a few times. V and J are TRBV14 and TRBJ2-7; perhaps TRBD2 as D (5 bases). This CDR3 has 14 residues. With 1 base removed from V and 3 bases from J, the gap between germline ends came to 10 bases. Germline CDR1 reads SGHDN; CDR2 reads FVKESK. The CDR3 loop reads CASSQAGIHYEQYF. The CDR3 nucleotides read TGTGCCAGCAGCCAAGCGGGGATTCACTACGAGCAGTACTTC.

There are many counts of this clonotype. The chain employs TRBV11-3 and TRBJ1-1; 9 bases are a match to TRBD1. CDR3 length: 14 amino acids. Per germline, CDR1 SGHNT and CDR2 YENEEA. The J segment lost 5 bases and the V segment lost 4 bases, leaving 5 bases of the junction unmatched. CDR3 amino acids: CASSSTGGKTEAFF. The CDR3 DNA sequence: TGTGCCAGCAGCTCGACAGGGGGTAAGACTGAAGCTTTCTTT. Filled out from reference TRBV11-3 and TRBJ1-1, the complete variable domain reads EAGVVQSPRYKIIEKKQPVAFWCNPISGHNTLYWYLQNLGQGPELLIRYENEEAVDDSQLPKDRFSAERLKGVDSTLKIQPAELGDSAVYLCASSSTGGKTEAFFGQGTRLTVV.

There are a few counts of this clonotype. V usage is TRBV11-2 and J usage is TRBJ2-7, with 11 positions matching TRBD1. Germline CDR1 is SGHAT and CDR2 is FQNNGV. The V segment lost 5 bases and the J segment 7 bases; nucleotides outside the gene matches: 13. The length of the CDR3 is 16 residues. The CDR3 bases are TGTGCCAGCAGCCTCGGCCCAGGACAGGGGGCGGGGGAGCAGTACTTC. This codes for CASSLGPGQGAGEQYF. The variable domain in full, completed from reference TRBV11-2 and TRBJ2-7, reads EAGVAQSPRYKIIEKRQSVAFWCNPISGHATLYWYQQILGQGPKLLIQFQNNGVVDDSQLPKDRFSAERLKGVDSTLKIQPAKLEDSAVYLCASSLGPGQGAGEQYFGPGTRLTVT.

This clonotype was detected a few times. This rearrangement joins TRBV5-1 to TRBJ2-6, with D unresolved. V was shortened by 1 base and J by 0 bases, with 8 bases between the two germline ends. The CDR3 runs to 16 residues. Germline V CDR1 and CDR2: SGHRS, YFSETQ. As DNA, the CDR3 is TGCGCCAGCAGCTTGCGCAGTAGCTCTGGGGCCAACGTCCTGACTTTC. It yields the protein CASSLRSSSGANVLTF.

This clonotype was seen only a few times. The J gene is TRBJ2-4, the V gene TRBV29-1; perhaps TRBD2 as D (6 bases). V lost 0 bases and J lost 8, with 14 bases in between. Germline assignment: CDR1 SQVTM and CDR2 ANQGSEA. The CDR3 sequence is 14 residues long. The CDR3 bases are TGCAGCGTTGAAGATTGGCGGGATGAGGACATTCAGTACTTC. Translation: CSVEDWRDEDIQYF.

This clonotype was counted only a few times. V is TRBV6-2 or TRBV6-3 and J is TRBJ1-5; D gene unclear. Trimming took 5 bases from V and 0 from J, leaving 5 bases between them. Per the germline V gene, CDR1 is MNHEY and CDR2 is SVGEGT. The CDR3 has 13 residues. The CDR3 protein is CASSQNSNQPQHF. CDR3 in DNA: TGTGCCAGCAGTCAGAATAGCAATCAGCCCCAGCATTTT.

This clonotype was seen repeatedly, ten times or more. V usage is TRBV20-1 and J usage is TRBJ2-7, with D tentatively TRBD1 or TRBD2 (5 bases each). The germline V gene has CDR1 DFQATT and CDR2 SNEGSKA (reference sequence). The V end lost 0 bases, the J end lost 2 bases, and 11 bases lay between the germline ends. The CDR3 consists of 14 residues. The CDR3 DNA follows: TGCAGTGCTAGAGAGGGGGAAAGGGCCTACGAGCAGTACTTC. It encodes CSAREGERAYEQYF.

For this clonotype: A read error is possible here, since a much larger clone lies one base away. The chain joins TRBV18 to TRBJ2-7; D tentatively reads TRBD1 or TRBD2 (5 bases each). CDR3 length: 15 amino acids. CDR1 KGHSH and CDR2 LQKENI come from the germline V gene. CDR3 loop: CASPPPVGVNYEQYF. Written as DNA, the CDR3 is TGTGCCAGCCCACCACCGGTGGGGGTAAATTACGAGCAGTACTTC. Variable domain in full (rest from reference TRBV18 and TRBJ2-7): NAGVMQNPRHLVRRRGQEARLRCSPMKGHSHVYWYRQLPEEGLKFMVYLQKENIIDESGMPKERFSAEFPKEGPSILRIQQVVRGDSAAYFCASPPPVGVNYEQYFGPGTRLTVT.

The chain carries TRBV20-1 and TRBJ1-6, with a possible D match to TRBD1 (6 bases). This CDR3 has 15 residues. Germline lookup yields CDR1 DFQATT and CDR2 SNEGSKA (reference sequence). V dropped 4 bases and J dropped 7 bases, with 17 bases sitting between them. The CDR3 nucleotides read TGCAGTGCTATGCTCCCGGGACAAATAAATTCACCCCTCCACTTT. It specifies CSAMLPGQINSPLHF.

This clonotype was found many times. V is TRBV4-2 and J is TRBJ1-2; no reliable D call. V was cut by 0 bases and J by 0 bases, with 11 bases left in between. Germline V CDR1 and CDR2: LGHNA, YNFKEQ. The CDR3 length is 16 residues. Here the CDR3 DNA reads TGTGCCAGCAGCCAAGAGTTGAACGGAGCTAACTATGGCTACACCTTC. Translated, it gives CASSQELNGANYGYTF.